These T cell receptor beta chains were read from a single sample in a study of identical twins. TCRdb passed the 5' RACE reads through MiXCR, listing each CDR3 protein once. The sample carries 250,000 to 300,000 distinct CDR3 sequences, 8.5% to 9.5% recorded once. The same sample was also used in a study of yellow fever vaccine responses in identical twins.

The material sequenced was CD8+ T cells sorted from blood. The receptors here all came from a woman between 18 and 30 years old in good health. Both conserved end residues are trimmed from each CDR3.

v_call: TRBV7-9
j_call: TRBJ1-4
cdr3_length: 12
cdr3_aa: ASSATEGGEKLF

v_call: TRBV29-1
j_call: TRBJ2-3
cdr3_length: 10
cdr3_aa: SVEGEPDTQY

v_call: TRBV28
j_call: TRBJ2-5
cdr3_length: 11
cdr3_aa: ASSSYPGETQY

v_call: TRBV27
j_call: TRBJ2-3
cdr3_length: 12
cdr3_aa: ASSSGGRVDTQY

v_call: TRBV5-1
j_call: TRBJ2-3
cdr3_length: 11
cdr3_aa: ASNLEGTDTQY

v_call: TRBV7-2
j_call: TRBJ2-1
cdr3_length: 11
cdr3_aa: ASSLGVGYEQF

v_call: TRBV28
j_call: TRBJ2-3
cdr3_length: 11
cdr3_aa: ASSFRLTDTQY

v_call: TRBV30
j_call: TRBJ2-2
cdr3_length: 15
cdr3_aa: AWDTGTSFGHTGELF

v_call: TRBV12-3/TRBV12-4
j_call: TRBJ2-1
cdr3_length: 13
cdr3_aa: ASSFAVDSYNEQF

v_call: TRBV12-5
j_call: TRBJ2-1
cdr3_length: 10
cdr3_aa: ASTGGYNEQF

v_call: TRBV7-9
j_call: TRBJ2-1
cdr3_length: 14
cdr3_aa: ASSPRERRAFNEQF

v_call: TRBV27
j_call: TRBJ1-1
cdr3_length: 12
cdr3_aa: ASSLSGLNTEAF

v_call: TRBV7-6
j_call: TRBJ2-3
cdr3_length: 12
cdr3_aa: ASSSLQGSDTQY

v_call: TRBV9
j_call: TRBJ2-1
cdr3_length: 12
cdr3_aa: ASSRTVAYNEQF